A single sample is the source of the 2 T cell receptor beta chains below, sequenced in a study of blood T cell repertoires in COVID-19. Libraries were prepared by immunoSEQ multiplex PCR; TCRdb keeps only in-frame clonotypes and omits some of them. Found here are 250,000 to 400,000 clones, 85% to 90% of them singletons; the top ten hold roughly 2.8%. The sequenced material came from peripheral blood. All receptors come from a woman between 25 and 40 years old with COVID-19, enrolled during active disease.

This chain uses TRBV29-1 with TRBJ1-5; 7 positions agree with TRBD1. Trimming at V came to 6 bases and at J to 1 base, leaving 0 bases not matched to a gene. The CDR3 loop spans 12 amino acids. Germline V lookup: CDR1 SQVTM, CDR2 ANQGSEA. This CDR3 reads CSVRGSNQPQHF. DNA of the CDR3: TGCAGCGTCAGGGGGAGCAATCAGCCCCAGCATTTT.

The genes are TRBV19 and TRBJ1-3; no reliable D call. V was cut by 7 bases and J by 0 bases, with 4 bases left in between. This CDR3 contains 12 residues. In germline, CDR1 is LNHDA, CDR2 SQIVND (reference sequence). The CDR3 here is CASTRSGNTIYF. The CDR3 DNA sequence: TGTGCCAGTACTCGCTCTGGAAACACCATATATTTT. Filled out from reference TRBV19 and TRBJ1-3, the complete variable domain reads DGGITQSPKYLFRKEGQNVTLSCEQNLNHDAMYWYRQDPGQGLRLIYYSQIVNDFQKGDIAEGYSVSREKKESFPLTVTSAQKNPTAFYLCASTRSGNTIYFGEGSWLTVV.